These T cell receptor beta chains were read from a single sample in a study of blood T cell repertoires in COVID-19. Assay used: immunoSEQ multiplex PCR; TCRdb lists only in-frame clones, some missing. The sample lists about 200,000 clones; approximately 81% were seen once. Input material: peripheral blood. These receptors were collected from a person aged 65 to 85 with COVID-19, enrolled during active disease. CDR3s include the opening cysteine and the closing phenylalanine or tryptophan. Fields, in order: D gene, V gene, clone size, J gene, CDR3 protein, CDR3 DNA. A D gene is named only where the DNA matches it firmly. Part of the rows lack a size; the others show once, few, many or a class for expanded clones.

D: TRBD2
V: TRBV5-1
size: NA
J: TRBJ2-7
CDR3: CASSRMGGRAYEQYF
DNA: TGCGCCAGCTCAAGGATGGGCGGGAGGGCCTACGAGCAGTACTTC

D: NA
V: TRBV3-1/TRBV3-2
size: NA
J: TRBJ1-1
CDR3: CASSRGDSHEAFF
DNA: TGTGCCAGCAGCCGCGGCGACAGCCATGAAGCTTTCTTT

D: TRBD1
V: TRBV11-2
size: NA
J: TRBJ1-6
CDR3: CASSSRTGTGNSPLHF
DNA: TGTGCCAGCAGCTCGCGAACTGGGACAGGGAATTCACCCCTCCACTTT

D: NA
V: TRBV9
size: NA
J: TRBJ2-5
CDR3: CASSVEVRAETQYF
DNA: TGTGCCAGCAGCGTAGAGGTCAGGGCGGAGACCCAGTACTTC

D: NA
V: TRBV10-3
size: NA
J: TRBJ1-4
CDR3: CAISDTGTRPNEKLFF
DNA: TGTGCCATCAGTGACACCGGGACAAGGCCTAATGAAAAACTGTTTTTT

D: NA
V: TRBV28
size: NA
J: TRBJ2-5
CDR3: CATQGGDITQYF
DNA: TGTGCCACCCAGGGGGGCGATATAACCCAGTACTTC

D: NA
V: TRBV5-1
size: once
J: TRBJ1-2
CDR3: CASSPAGGNYGYTF
DNA: TGCGCCAGCAGCCCCGCGGGGGGCAACTATGGCTACACCTTC

D: TRBD2
V: TRBV29-1
size: NA
J: TRBJ2-1
CDR3: CSVLSGTHNEQFF
DNA: TGCAGCGTTCTTAGCGGGACGCACAATGAGCAGTTCTTC

D: NA
V: TRBV12-3/TRBV12-4
size: NA
J: TRBJ2-1
CDR3: CASSYLRISEQFF
DNA: TGTGCCAGCAGTTATTTGCGGATAAGCGAGCAGTTCTTC

D: NA
V: TRBV5-4
size: NA
J: TRBJ2-3
CDR3: CASGLKGQIFTDTQYF
DNA: TGTGCCAGCGGACTAAAGGGACAGATCTTCACAGATACGCAGTATTTT

D: TRBD1
V: TRBV6-2/TRBV6-3
size: NA
J: TRBJ2-1
CDR3: CASSFPGQGRNEQFF
DNA: TGTGCCAGCAGTTTCCCGGGACAGGGGAGGAATGAGCAGTTCTTC

D: TRBD1
V: TRBV28
size: NA
J: TRBJ2-7
CDR3: CASSPPGTAIYEQYF
DNA: TGTGCCAGCAGCCCCCCCGGGACAGCAATCTACGAGCAGTACTTC

D: NA
V: TRBV7-2
size: NA
J: TRBJ2-5
CDR3: CASSLKGILLGGKGETQYF
DNA: TGTGCCAGCAGCTTAAAGGGGATCTTACTGGGTGGTAAGGGAGAGACCCAGTACTTC

D: NA
V: TRBV2
size: NA
J: TRBJ2-7
CDR3: CASSPDAGDISYEQYF
DNA: TGTGCCAGCAGTCCGGACGCGGGGGACATTTCCTACGAGCAGTACTTC

D: TRBD2
V: TRBV28
size: NA
J: TRBJ2-5
CDR3: CATANGGEAETQYF
DNA: TGTGCCACCGCCAATGGGGGGGAGGCGGAGACCCAGTACTTC

D: NA
V: TRBV28
size: NA
J: TRBJ1-4
CDR3: CASGPGDSEKLFF
DNA: TGTGCCAGCGGCCCAGGGGATAGTGAAAAACTGTTTTTT

D: TRBD2
V: TRBV4-1
size: NA
J: TRBJ2-5
CDR3: CASSQVWALAGRGTQYF
DNA: TGCGCCAGCAGCCAAGTTTGGGCCCTAGCGGGTAGAGGGACCCAGTACTTC

D: TRBD2
V: TRBV28
size: NA
J: TRBJ2-1
CDR3: CASGEGLAHYNEQFF
DNA: TGTGCCAGCGGGGAGGGCCTCGCCCACTACAATGAGCAGTTCTTC

D: NA
V: TRBV9
size: NA
J: TRBJ2-5
CDR3: CASSVAFGGNQETQYF
DNA: TGTGCCAGCAGCGTAGCATTCGGGGGAAACCAAGAGACCCAGTACTTC

D: NA
V: TRBV9
size: few
J: TRBJ1-2
CDR3: CASSVEQGRGDFYGYTF
DNA: TGTGCCAGCAGCGTCGAACAAGGAAGGGGTGACTTCTATGGCTACACCTTC

D: TRBD1
V: TRBV7-2
size: NA
J: TRBJ1-5
CDR3: CASSLGTGWESPQHF
DNA: TGTGCCAGCAGCTTGGGGACAGGGTGGGAATCGCCCCAGCATTTT

D: NA
V: TRBV5-1
size: few
J: TRBJ1-1
CDR3: CASSWTVNTEAFF
DNA: TGCGCCAGCAGTTGGACAGTGAACACTGAAGCTTTCTTT

D: TRBD2
V: TRBV4-1
size: NA
J: TRBJ2-3
CDR3: CASSKLAGQVDTQYF
DNA: TGCGCCAGCAGCAAACTAGCGGGTCAGGTAGATACGCAGTATTTT

D: TRBD2
V: TRBV19
size: NA
J: TRBJ2-7
CDR3: CASSITGTSGHEQYF
DNA: TGTGCCAGTAGTATAACCGGGACTAGCGGCCACGAGCAGTACTTC

D: TRBD1
V: TRBV19
size: NA
J: TRBJ1-2
CDR3: CASSIEGTGPNYGYTF
DNA: TGTGCCAGTAGTATCGAGGGGACAGGACCTAACTATGGCTACACCTTC

D: TRBD1
V: TRBV28
size: NA
J: TRBJ1-2
CDR3: CASSSLDRAGYTF
DNA: TGTGCCAGCAGTTCGCTGGACAGGGCCGGCTACACCTTC

D: TRBD2
V: TRBV6-2/TRBV6-3
size: NA
J: TRBJ2-7
CDR3: CASSWATSDLSYEQYF
DNA: TGTGCCAGCAGTTGGGCAACTAGCGACCTCTCCTACGAGCAGTACTTC

D: TRBD2
V: TRBV7-2
size: NA
J: TRBJ2-1
CDR3: CASSLSGGSGASLEQFF
DNA: TGTGCCAGCAGCTTATCCGGGGGTAGCGGGGCTTCTCTTGAGCAGTTCTTC

D: TRBD1
V: TRBV11-3
size: NA
J: TRBJ2-5
CDR3: CASSSGTAQETQYF
DNA: TGTGCCAGCAGCTCTGGGACAGCTCAAGAGACCCAGTACTTC

D: NA
V: TRBV7-9
size: NA
J: TRBJ2-2
CDR3: CASSLRQTTGELFF
DNA: TGTGCCAGCAGCTTGAGACAAACCACCGGGGAGCTGTTTTTT

D: TRBD2
V: TRBV6-6
size: NA
J: TRBJ2-5
CDR3: CASYFSGRGETQYF
DNA: TGTGCCAGCTACTTTAGCGGGAGGGGAGAGACCCAGTACTTC

D: NA
V: TRBV3-1/TRBV3-2
size: NA
J: TRBJ1-2
CDR3: CASSQGGTWRGYTF
DNA: TGTGCCAGCAGCCAAGGGGGGACATGGCGGGGCTACACCTTC

D: NA
V: TRBV15
size: NA
J: TRBJ1-6
CDR3: CATSRDSFSLHF
DNA: TGTGCCACCAGCAGAGACAGTTTCTCCCTCCACTTT

D: TRBD2
V: TRBV19
size: once
J: TRBJ2-3
CDR3: CASSIRSGGSVTQYF
DNA: TGTGCCAGTAGTATAAGGAGCGGGGGGTCGGTGACGCAGTATTTT

D: NA
V: TRBV19
size: NA
J: TRBJ1-3
CDR3: CASSRNQVRGFGNTIYF
DNA: TGTGCCAGTAGCCGCAACCAAGTCAGGGGATTTGGAAACACCATATATTTT

D: NA
V: TRBV28
size: NA
J: TRBJ2-7
CDR3: CASSFAERYEQYF
DNA: TGTGCCAGCAGTTTTGCAGAAAGATACGAGCAGTACTTC

D: NA
V: TRBV7-3
size: NA
J: TRBJ1-1
CDR3: CASSLINADEAFF
DNA: TGTGCCAGCAGCTTAATTAATGCGGATGAAGCTTTCTTT

D: TRBD2
V: TRBV9
size: NA
J: TRBJ2-7
CDR3: CASSGGNLAGVIEQYF
DNA: TGTGCCAGCAGCGGAGGGAATCTAGCGGGAGTTATCGAGCAGTACTTC

D: NA
V: TRBV18
size: NA
J: TRBJ1-1
CDR3: CASSPDQLRNTEAFF
DNA: TGTGCCAGCTCACCCGATCAACTAAGGAACACTGAAGCTTTCTTT

D: NA
V: TRBV9
size: NA
J: TRBJ1-2
CDR3: CASSVLAGDAGGYTF
DNA: TGTGCCAGCAGCGTCTTAGCAGGGGATGCGGGCGGCTACACCTTC

D: NA
V: TRBV28
size: NA
J: TRBJ1-3
CDR3: CASCQVDRSKSSGNTIYF
DNA: TGTGCCAGCTGCCAAGTGGACAGATCGAAGAGCTCTGGAAACACCATATATTTT

D: TRBD1
V: TRBV2
size: NA
J: TRBJ1-6
CDR3: CASRGRGTVRNSPLHF
DNA: TGTGCCAGCAGAGGCAGGGGGACGGTGCGTAATTCACCCCTCCACTTT

D: TRBD2
V: TRBV7-8
size: NA
J: TRBJ2-2
CDR3: CASSSPRASGRETNTGELFF
DNA: TGTGCCAGCAGCTCCCCGAGGGCTAGCGGGAGGGAGACGAACACCGGGGAGCTGTTTTTT

D: NA
V: TRBV3-1/TRBV3-2
size: NA
J: TRBJ1-6
CDR3: CASSQAGQTYNSPLHF
DNA: TGTGCCAGCAGCCAGGCCGGACAGACTTATAATTCACCCCTCCACTTT

D: TRBD1
V: TRBV7-2
size: NA
J: TRBJ2-6
CDR3: CASGQGISGANVLTF
DNA: TGTGCCAGCGGACAGGGGATCTCTGGGGCCAACGTCCTGACTTTC

D: NA
V: TRBV6-1
size: NA
J: TRBJ2-1
CDR3: CASSERTGRNNEQFF
DNA: TGTGCCAGCAGTGAAAGAACGGGGAGAAACAATGAGCAGTTCTTC

D: TRBD1
V: TRBV11-2
size: NA
J: TRBJ1-5
CDR3: CASSFGQGNQPQHF
DNA: TGTGCCAGCAGCTTCGGACAGGGGAATCAGCCCCAGCATTTT

D: TRBD2
V: TRBV19
size: NA
J: TRBJ2-1
CDR3: CASRSSPGLAGQSSYNEQFF
DNA: TGTGCCAGTAGATCCTCTCCGGGACTAGCGGGACAGAGCTCCTACAATGAGCAGTTCTTC

D: NA
V: TRBV7-2
size: NA
J: TRBJ2-3
CDR3: CASSFGATDTQYF
DNA: TGTGCCAGCAGCTTTGGGGCCACAGATACGCAGTATTTT

D: NA
V: TRBV2
size: NA
J: TRBJ2-7
CDR3: CASSESTGGSYEQYF
DNA: TGTGCCAGCAGTGAGAGTACAGGAGGGTCCTACGAGCAGTACTTC

D: NA
V: TRBV28
size: NA
J: TRBJ2-5
CDR3: CASSKVETRRPQYF
DNA: TGTGCCAGCAGTAAGGTTGAGACACGTCGGCCCCAGTACTTC

D: NA
V: TRBV6-1
size: NA
J: TRBJ2-7
CDR3: CASSEAVYYEQYF
DNA: TGTGCCAGCAGTGAAGCAGTCTACTACGAGCAGTACTTC

D: NA
V: TRBV2
size: NA
J: TRBJ2-3
CDR3: CASSSRGGAADTQYF
DNA: TGTGCCAGCAGTAGCAGAGGGGGGGCGGCAGATACGCAGTATTTT